The following is a TCR beta chain sequence with its context. The table lists this clonotype with many counts. The target of this receptor is not known. Nothing much larger sits one base from this clone, and base qualities are not available. This sample's treatment or condition label indicates: allogeneic hematopoietic cell transplantation with graft depleted of TCRalphabeta T cells and CD19 B cells. Transplant recipients were children who received TCRalphabeta/CD19-depleted allogeneic hematopoietic cell grafts. The library was obtained by PCR. TCRdb shows the sequencer as Illumina HiSeq 2500. To normalize quantification of the TCRbeta repertoire, the TCR libraries were built with molecular barcoding that relied on unique molecular identifiers. TCRdb reprocessing: public reads trimmed at Q25 with fastp, clones called with MiXCR, in-frame beta chains kept. All rows with the same CDR3 protein become a single entry with the most common DNA and genes. The sample table lists approximately 150,000 distinct CDR3 sequences, 8.5% to 10% of them with a count of one. The ten largest clonotypes hold around a sixth of the sample.

These data come from a study of T-cell reconstitution after alpha-beta-depleted transplantation in children (dated by TCRdb to 2015 to 2016). Concerning the study at large: T-cell immune reconstitution after TCRalphabeta/CD19-depleted allogeneic hematopoietic cell transplantation in children was quantitatively tracked in the study by means of TCR repertoire profiling. Overall study outcomes, separate from this receptor: Over the following months the frequencies of hyperexpanded clones went down, and after one year T-cell counts and TCRbeta diversity were mostly credited to newly produced T cells. In some patients, the high TCRbeta diversity seen at day 60 was put down to recipient T cells and intrathymic progenitors that had survived conditioning. Apparently early alphabetaT-cell count recovery about two months after transplant reportedly relied on only several hundred rapidly expanded clones derived from non-depleted graft cells.

Counted from cysteine to phenylalanine, this CDR3 has 12 amino acids. CDR3 DNA only is kept here, 36 bases in frame from base 1. V lost 6 bases and J lost 8 bases; the stretch between them is 11 bases long. The chain uses TRBV12-3 or TRBV12-4 and TRBJ1-3; the D segment cannot be called with confidence. Sequenced material: PBMCs, mostly from graft donor cells, taken 180 days after TCRalphabeta/CD19-depleted stem cell transplant. The receptor's source is a female patient aged 2-15 years who had a stem cell transplant for congenital amegakaryocytic thrombocytopenia, so the T cells may come from the graft donor. The CDR3 protein: CASRRDGDTIYF. The DNA sequence is given as TGTGCCAGCAGACGAGACGGGGACACCATATATTTT.